The entry below describes one TCR beta chain. Its matching antigen is unknown. The length of the CDR3 is 14 residues. Germline CDR1 and CDR2: SGHRS and YFSETQ. V lost 6 bases and J lost 4; bases outside the gene matches: 5. This sample was taken from a study of OX40 agonist ivuxolimab in advanced cancers. Study-level results: By week 6 at 0.1 to 3.0 mg/kg, blood CD4+ and CD8+ T cells had expanded clonally. Among the least clonally expanded were partial responders at 0.1-3.0 mg/kg. The study found that CD8+ T cells averaged more expanded clones than CD4+.

Data came from immunoSEQ multiplex PCR; TCRdb stores just in-frame clones and leaves some out. This table holds some 70,000 clones, approximately 90% found once. The rearrangement uses TRBV5-1 and TRBJ2-2; TRBD1 matches at 8 bases. The starting material was CD4+ or CD8+ T cells sorted from blood, obtained in a trial of the OX40 agonist ivuxolimab. This TCR was sampled from an adult with an advanced solid tumor such as melanoma, head and neck, liver or kidney cancer. This CDR3 reads CASKSTGVTGELFF. The DNA of the CDR3 is TGCGCCAGCAAATCGACAGGGGTCACCGGGGAGCTGTTTTTT.